Included here is one T cell receptor (beta chain) sequence, with context. What antigen it recognizes has not been identified. Within one base of it there is no much larger clone, and no base qualities were kept. This entry belongs to a study of cytomegalovirus exposure and HLA in healthy donors (dated by TCRdb to 2015 to 2018). With respect to the entire study: An earlier analysis of several hundred of the donors reported approximately 300 Gb of sequence data and 120 million or so unique TCR beta sequences from about 179 million T cells. To study patterns of TCR occurrence, a later analysis re-analyzed previously published TCR beta repertoires from under 750 donors and added high-resolution HLA genotyping. Both class I and class II loci were covered by HLA typing, at four-digit resolution. In a later genetic analysis, genome-wide SNP genotypes for 398 of the 666 donors were used, and that subset was treated as a discovery cohort. An earlier analysis of several hundred of the donors used high-throughput TCR beta sequencing to judge whether each TCR beta V gene segment behaved as functional or pseudogenic. The study profiled the T cell repertoires of 500 to 800 subjects by immunosequencing and related them to cytomegalovirus serostatus. The number of typed donors differed by locus: roughly 629-640 for A, B, C, DRB1 and DQB1; approximately 520 for DQA1; some 590 for DPA1; and approximately 450 for DPB1. About 300 gigabases of sequencing data and approximately 80 million unique TCR sequences were included in an early release covering 550 to 800 HLA-typed donors. In the later analysis, no new phenotypic data were used to find candidate immune exposures; instead, reliance was placed on TCR beta sequences and their occurrence across donors. Roughly 5 DR-DQ haplotypes were treated as single units for association and clustering because of strong linkage in the cohort. Among around 400 genotyped donors of the cohort, an average of approximately 220,000 unique TCR beta nucleotide sequences was sequenced per donor, of which approximately 19% were non-productive. The study combined high-throughput TCR immunosequencing, statistical association of individual TCRs with disease status, and machine learning to predict cytomegalovirus infection status. The study aimed to test whether signatures of past pathogen exposure could be identified by cataloging public T cell receptors. Besides the first cohort of 666 subjects, a separate validation cohort made up of 120 or so different subjects was used. All discovery cohort repertoires had been generated on a single sequencing platform. Donor age, sex, ethnicity and CMV serostatus were compiled alongside the repertoire data. Among the roughly 400 genotyped donors, around 81% belonged to the genetic ancestry cluster associated with self-reported Caucasian donors. Findings and caveats that apply to the study as a whole: In a later analysis, HLA-associated TCR beta chains showed more clonal expansion and lower generation probabilities than non-associated chains that were equally common. According to a later analysis, TCR association rates differed among HLA loci, with DRB1 alleles showing the most associated TCRs and HLA-C alleles showing the fewest. According to a later analysis, parvovirus B19, influenza, CMV and Epstein-Barr virus appeared linked to several top co-occurrence clusters. While some public TCRs were present in many individuals, most TCR sequences turned up only very rarely across donors. Presence/absence analyses assumed roughly uniform sequencing depth across donors, an assumption that may not hold. A further reported finding was that TCR beta sequences accurately predicted the HLA-A and HLA-B alleles for most subjects in the first cohort. When HLA alleles, especially DR and DQ, strongly co-occurred, attributing TCR associations to individual alleles was difficult. According to a later analysis, most CMV-associated TCR beta chains appeared to be HLA-restricted, and the HLA associations seemed to be driven largely by CMV exposure. In an earlier analysis of roughly 500 of the donors, most TCR beta V segments appeared in productive rearrangements about 87% or about 30% of the time, broadly matching IMGT annotations. A cluster of highly shared sequence variants was judged likely to be a technical artifact of the sequencing pipeline. In a later genetic analysis, fewer N-insertions in productive TCRs were reported among donors in an Asian-associated ancestry cluster than the roughly 640-donor mean. CMV serostatus was the only immune exposure information available for the cohort. In a later analysis, about 16,000 TCR beta sequences were associated with specific HLA alleles at a false discovery rate of 0.05. Correlated functional status among segregating V segments might reflect linkage disequilibrium, but an unknown experimental factor could not be ruled out. HLA typing was unavailable for some donors at each locus, so association tests used only the typed subset. Only TCR beta chains were sequenced in this cohort, and the absence of alpha or paired-chain data limited detectable features. In both the original and validation cohorts, the classifier was reported to diagnose cytomegalovirus status with high specificity and sensitivity. The earlier analysis of approximately 560 of the donors excluded roughly 17 rarely observed V segments, including chromosome 9 orphons, because counts were too low. V-gene and J-gene trimming of TCR beta chains was associated with a missense DCLRE1C variant in a later genetic analysis, and the association was replicated in an independent cohort. In the study, around 150 TCR beta chains were listed as associated with cytomegalovirus. According to the authors, the approach could potentially be generalized to other disease states and immunological phenotypes. In vitro tests confirmed that a few of the cytomegalovirus-associated TCR beta chains recognize cytomegalovirus antigens.

Library creation used the immunoSEQ multiplex PCR assay. For the multiplex PCR, a mixture combining 60 forward primers for TCR Vbeta segments and 13 reverse primers for TCR Jbeta segments was used. A multiplex PCR assay on genomic DNA amplified the CDR3 region of rearranged TCR beta genes. On the Illumina HiSeq System, the amplified TCR beta libraries were sequenced as 87-base-pair reads. In the source study's methods: A later analysis tallied tens of millions of unique TCR beta chains across the 666 repertoires, and about 10 million of those chains were shared by two or more donors. Raw reads were error-corrected and collapsed into unique sequences by a nearest-neighbor algorithm in which closely related sequences were merged to remove PCR and sequencing errors. CDR3 sequences were aligned to IMGT reference sequences to assign V, D and J gene segments. For a sequence to be retained, a match of at least six nucleotides to both a V gene segment and a J gene segment was required. A rearrangement counted as productive if the CDR3 had no stop codons and remained in frame with V and J, and every other rearrangement counted as non-productive. Following IMGT convention, CDR3 was defined as the stretch from the second conserved V-encoded cysteine to the conserved J-encoded phenylalanine. Sequences without an unambiguous match to a single V gene segment were excluded from the earlier analysis of about 630 of the donors. An earlier analysis of about 590 of the donors classified V segments as functional when productive rearrangements were above 56.7% and as segregating when the standard deviation between donors was above 5%. A statistical classification framework was developed to diagnose cytomegalovirus status using the catalog of TCR beta chain sequences. In a later analysis, V and J genes were assigned by comparing TCR nucleotide sequences against IMGT/GENE-DB human TR gene sequences. The TCRdist pipeline was used in a later analysis to assign CDR3 sequences and most-parsimonious VDJ recombination scenarios. In a later analysis, every TCR beta chain was defined by the combination of its CDR3 amino acid sequence and its V-gene family, and reads without a unique V-gene family were dropped. As a way to deal with suspected cross-contamination and a sequencing artifact, a later analysis dropped under 600 nucleotide sequences that were highly shared and had low generation probability. A later analysis calculated a clonal expansion index for each public chain from normalized within-repertoire ranks of inferred template counts. In a later analysis, generation probabilities were computed using a VDJ recombination model fitted to out-of-frame rearrangements, and the results were checked against IGoR. A later analysis scored TCR-TCR, TCR-HLA and TCR-CMV co-occurrence with hypergeometric tests, applying a repertoire-size bias correction to TCR pairs. In a later analysis, false discovery rates were estimated by permuting HLA or CMV assignments 20 times. In a later analysis, co-occurring TCRs were grouped using DBSCAN, and TCRdist sequence similarity was added for clustering within HLA-allele-positive subsets. Repertoires with fewer than 30,000 or more than 120,000 public chains were left out of co-occurrence clustering, as were about 5 repertoires with anomalous nucleotide sharing. In its TCRdb copy, this immuneACCESS table keeps in-frame sequences only and misses some clones. Where compared with another copy, unresolved V genes explain less than half of these, and the others have no known cause. D and trimming were read from the DNA, whereas the V and J calls and clone size are those reported in that table. The sample has 210,000 or so clones on record, 60% to 80% of them singletons. 1.5% to 2% of the sample is taken by the ten largest.

The cohort was made up of about 610 healthy bone marrow donors. All cohort members were sampled while nominally healthy, although unrecorded immune exposures were likely present. The donor was CMV seronegative and was included in the group of 352 seronegative cohort members. Each donor provided a peripheral blood sample, and peripheral blood mononuclear cells were used for TCR beta sequencing. The Qiagen DNeasy Blood Extraction Kit was used to extract genomic DNA from the blood cell samples. Material for sequencing was PBMCs. The source is a man aged 18 to 30 in good health and CMV-seronegative.

This receptor carries the CDR3 CSGEGLAGEPKYTNEQFF. The bases are TGCAGCGGAGAGGGACTAGCGGGAGAGCCGAAATATACAAATGAGCAGTTCTTC. Recombination linked TRBV29-1 to TRBJ2-1; TRBD2 matches 14 bases in the middle. From the cysteine through the phenylalanine, the CDR3 covers 18 amino acids. Only CDR3 DNA is held: 54 bases, read in frame from base 1. The germline V and J ends show losses of 7 bases and 7 bases respectively, and no gene match explains 18 bases of the junction. The germline V gene sets CDR1 to SQVTM and CDR2 to ANQGSEA.